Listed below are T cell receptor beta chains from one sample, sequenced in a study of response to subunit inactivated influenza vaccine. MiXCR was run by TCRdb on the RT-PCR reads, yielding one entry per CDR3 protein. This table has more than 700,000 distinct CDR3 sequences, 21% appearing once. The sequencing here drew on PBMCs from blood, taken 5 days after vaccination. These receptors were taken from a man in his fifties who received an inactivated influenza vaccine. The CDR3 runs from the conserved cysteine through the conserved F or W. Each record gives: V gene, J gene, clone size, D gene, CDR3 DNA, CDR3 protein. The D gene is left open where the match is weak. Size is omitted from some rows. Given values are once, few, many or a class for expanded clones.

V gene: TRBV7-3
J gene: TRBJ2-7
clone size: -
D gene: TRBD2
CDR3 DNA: TGTGCCAGCAGCTTAGTCCCTAGCGGGAAGTACGAGCAGTACTTC
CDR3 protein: CASSLVPSGKYEQYF

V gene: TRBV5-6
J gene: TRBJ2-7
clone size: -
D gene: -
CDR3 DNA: TGTGCCAGCAGAACAGGATTCTACGAAGAGTACTTC
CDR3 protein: CASRTGFYEEYF

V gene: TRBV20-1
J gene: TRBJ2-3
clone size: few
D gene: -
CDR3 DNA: TGCAGTGCTAGTGGGAGGCGGGACACAGATACGCAGTATTTT
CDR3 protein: CSASGRRDTDTQYF

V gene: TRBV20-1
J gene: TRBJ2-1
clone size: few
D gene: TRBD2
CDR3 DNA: TGCAGTGCTTACCAAGGACTAGCCGATGAGCAGTTCTTC
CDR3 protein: CSAYQGLADEQFF

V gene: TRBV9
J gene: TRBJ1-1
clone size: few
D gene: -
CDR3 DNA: TGTGCCAGCAGTGCATCGGTTGGTCGGGGCACTGAAGCTTTCTTT
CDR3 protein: CASSASVGRGTEAFF

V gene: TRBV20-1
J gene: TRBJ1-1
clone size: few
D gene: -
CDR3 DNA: TGCAGTGCTAGAGATCCACCAGCCAAAGCTTTCTTT
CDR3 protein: CSARDPPAKAFF

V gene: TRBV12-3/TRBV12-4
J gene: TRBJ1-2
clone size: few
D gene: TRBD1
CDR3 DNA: TGTGCCAGCAGTTTAGGCCGACAGGGAGGTGGCTACACCTTC
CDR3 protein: CASSLGRQGGGYTF

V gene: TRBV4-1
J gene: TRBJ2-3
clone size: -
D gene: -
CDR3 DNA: TGCGCCAGCAGCCAGAGGAGAGCAATAGATACGCAGTATTTT
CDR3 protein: CASSQRRAIDTQYF

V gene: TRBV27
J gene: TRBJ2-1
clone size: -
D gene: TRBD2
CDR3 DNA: TGTGCCAGCAGTTTAATATTTGGGACTAGCGGGACGAGCTCCTACAATGAGCAGTTCTTC
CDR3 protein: CASSLIFGTSGTSSYNEQFF

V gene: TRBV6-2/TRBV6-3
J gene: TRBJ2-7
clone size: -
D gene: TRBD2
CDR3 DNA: TGTGCCAGCAGTTACTCGCTGGGACTAGCGGTTGGCGAGCAGTACTTC
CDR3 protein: CASSYSLGLAVGEQYF

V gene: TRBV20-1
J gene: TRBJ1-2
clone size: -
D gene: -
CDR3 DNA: TGCAGTGCGGCCGGGACCCGAGGGGACTATGGCTACACCTTC
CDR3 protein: CSAAGTRGDYGYTF

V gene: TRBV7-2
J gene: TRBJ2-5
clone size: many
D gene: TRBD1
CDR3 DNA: TGTGCCAGCAGAAATCCCGGGACAGGGATAGAGACCCAGTACTTC
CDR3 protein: CASRNPGTGIETQYF

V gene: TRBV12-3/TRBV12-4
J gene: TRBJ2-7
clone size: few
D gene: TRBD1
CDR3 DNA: TGTGCCAGCAGTTGGGACAGGGGGCAAGACGAGCAGTACTTC
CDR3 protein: CASSWDRGQDEQYF

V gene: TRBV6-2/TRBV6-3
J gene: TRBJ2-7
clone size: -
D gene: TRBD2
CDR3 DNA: TGTGCCAGCAGACTGGGACTAGCGCACTCCTACGAGCAGTACTTC
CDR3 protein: CASRLGLAHSYEQYF

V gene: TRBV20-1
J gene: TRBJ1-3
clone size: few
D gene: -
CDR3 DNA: TGCAGTGCTAGAGATGAAAGGATGTCTGGAAACACCATATATTTT
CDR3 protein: CSARDERMSGNTIYF

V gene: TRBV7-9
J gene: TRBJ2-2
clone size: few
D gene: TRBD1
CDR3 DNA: TGTGCCAGCACCTTTTCCGGGACAGCGAACACCGGGGAGCTGTTTTTT
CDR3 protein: CASTFSGTANTGELFF

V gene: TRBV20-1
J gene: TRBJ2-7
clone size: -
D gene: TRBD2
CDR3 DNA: TGCTGTGCTAGAGATCATAAAGGGACTAGCGGTCCCTACGAGCAGTACTTC
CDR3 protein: CCARDHKGTSGPYEQYF

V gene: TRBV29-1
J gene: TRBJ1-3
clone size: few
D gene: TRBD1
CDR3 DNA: TGCAGCGTTTTAGGACAGGCTGGAAACACCATATATTTT
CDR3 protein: CSVLGQAGNTIYF

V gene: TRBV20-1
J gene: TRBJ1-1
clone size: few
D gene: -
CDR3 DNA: TGCAGTGCTAGATTTCTGAACACTGAAGCTTTCTTT
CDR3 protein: CSARFLNTEAFF

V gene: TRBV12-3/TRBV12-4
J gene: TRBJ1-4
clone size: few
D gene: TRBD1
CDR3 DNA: TGTGCCAGCAGGCCCGGGACAGAGAATGAAAAACTGTTTTTT
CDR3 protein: CASRPGTENEKLFF

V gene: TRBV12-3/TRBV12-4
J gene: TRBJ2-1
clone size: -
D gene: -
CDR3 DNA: TGTGCCAGCAGCGGTTCAGGGTCGAAAGGCGAGCAGTTCTTC
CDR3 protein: CASSGSGSKGEQFF

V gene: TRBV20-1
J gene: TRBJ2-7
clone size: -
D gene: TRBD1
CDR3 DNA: TGCAGTGCAGGGACAGGGGGCGCATACGAGCACTACTTC
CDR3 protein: CSAGTGGAYEHYF

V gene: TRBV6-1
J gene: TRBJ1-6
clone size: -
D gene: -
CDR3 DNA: TGTGCCAGCAGTCAAGGGCAGGGTTCACCCCTCCACTTT
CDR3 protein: CASSQGQGSPLHF

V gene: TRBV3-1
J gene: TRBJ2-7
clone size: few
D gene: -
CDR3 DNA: TGTGCCAGCAGCCAAGTTGGACCCTACGAGCAGTACTTC
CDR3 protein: CASSQVGPYEQYF

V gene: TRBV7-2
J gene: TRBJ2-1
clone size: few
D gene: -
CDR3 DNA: TGTGCCAGCAGCTTATCTGACCGCCGACCCTACAATGAGCAGTTCTTC
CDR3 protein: CASSLSDRRPYNEQFF

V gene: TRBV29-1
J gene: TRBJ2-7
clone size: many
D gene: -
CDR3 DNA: TGCAGCGGTGAGATGAACTACGAGCAGTACTTC
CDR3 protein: CSGEMNYEQYF

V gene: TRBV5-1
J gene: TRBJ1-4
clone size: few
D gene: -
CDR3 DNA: TGCGCCAGCAGCACGGGACCTCGGGAAAAACTGTTTTTT
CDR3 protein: CASSTGPREKLFF

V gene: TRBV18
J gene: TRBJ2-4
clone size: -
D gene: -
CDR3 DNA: TGTGCCAGCTCACCACGGCGGGCAGGGATAAACATTCAGTACTTC
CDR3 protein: CASSPRRAGINIQYF

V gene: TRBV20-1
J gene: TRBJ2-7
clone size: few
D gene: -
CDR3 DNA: TGCAGTGCTAGAGATGGGAGAGCAGGCTACGAGCAGTACTTC
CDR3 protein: CSARDGRAGYEQYF

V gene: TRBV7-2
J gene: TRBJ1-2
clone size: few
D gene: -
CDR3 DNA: TGTGCCAGCAGCTCTCAGGGCGCCGGCTACACCTTC
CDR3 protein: CASSSQGAGYTF

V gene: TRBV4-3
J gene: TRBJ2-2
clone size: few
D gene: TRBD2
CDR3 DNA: TGCGCCAGCAGCCAAGGATCGCTAGCGGTGACCGGGGAGCTGTTTTTT
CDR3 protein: CASSQGSLAVTGELFF

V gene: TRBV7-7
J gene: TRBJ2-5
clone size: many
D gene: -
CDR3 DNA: TGTGCTAGCAGCTTATCCACCTTCGGGGAGACCCAGTACTTC
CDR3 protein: CASSLSTFGETQYF

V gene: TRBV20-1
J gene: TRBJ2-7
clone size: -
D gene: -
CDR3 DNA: TGCAGTGCGTGGAGGGGGACGGGGGAGCAGTACTTC
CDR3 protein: CSAWRGTGEQYF